This T cell receptor (beta chain) originates from a study of shared clonotypes between healthy human individuals. Study-level points and caveats: Naive subsets usually exceeded memory subsets in estimated richness.

Sorted-subset replicate PCRs used 150 to 200 ng of genomic DNA. This amount corresponded to tens of thousands of T cell genomes. Generated by immunoSEQ multiplex PCR, the TCRdb table keeps only in-frame clones and is missing some. The sample consists of about 180,000 clones, 90% to 95% of them appearing once. With respect to this clone: Its antigen is unidentified.

The sequence came from a woman aged 30 to 39 in good health. Sequences were obtained from naive CD4+ T cells sorted from blood. The subset: CD45RA+ positively selected.

The CDR3 DNA reads as TGTGCCAGCACAGGACGGAACACTGAAGCTTTCTTT. It yields the protein CASTGRNTEAFF. The V and J genes are TRBV6-1 and TRBJ1-1; D is unresolved. The CDR3 is 12 amino acids. CDR1 and CDR2 (germline): MNHNS, SASEGT. V was cut by 7 bases and J by 1 base, with 7 bases left in between.